Below are 19 T cell receptor beta chains sequenced from a single sample in a study of CD8+CD57+ T cells in acquired aplastic anemia. Sequencing involved patients with CD8+CD57+ cell expansion previously shown by flow cytometry. Profiling of TCR beta VDJ combinations and CDR3 sequences used genomic DNA as template. TCRdb ran MiXCR on the reads and lists one entry per CDR3 protein. The table shows about half a million distinct CDR3 sequences, with around 30% occurring only once. Sequencing input: sorted CD4+, CD8+, or CD8+CD57+ T cells (not recorded which) from PBMCs. The receptor set was obtained from a human donor with aplastic anemia.

V and J are TRBV24-1 and TRBJ1-2; TRBD1 matches at 8 bases. Germline V gene lookup returns CDR1 KGHDR and CDR2 SFDVKD. The trim removed 4 bases at V and 4 bases at J, leaving 10 bases unmatched. The CDR3 loop spans 16 amino acids. In nucleotides, the CDR3 is TGTGCCACCAGTGAGGCCTGTAACGGACAGGGCTATGGCTACACCTTC. This translates into CATSEACNGQGYGYTF.

This clonotype has more than one count but fewer than ten. The J gene is TRBJ2-5, the V gene TRBV29-1; maybe TRBD1 (5 bases). V lost 0 bases and J lost 1, with 9 bases in between. Germline V gene sequence: CDR1 SQVTM, CDR2 ANQGSEA. CDR3 length: 14 amino acids. The CDR3 DNA reads TGCAGCGTTGAAGAGGCAGGGCGCCAAGAGACCCAGTACTTC. As protein: CSVEEAGRQETQYF.

The DNA of the CDR3 is TGTGCCAGCAGCTATCGAGTAGGCGGGACCCCCGCGAAGGAGCAGTTCTTC. Translation: CASSYRVGGTPAKEQFF. The chain employs TRBV11-2 and TRBJ2-1; TRBD2 is a possible D gene (6 bases). The CDR3 sequence is 17 residues long. Germline CDR1 reads SGHAT; CDR2 reads FQNNGV. With 4 bases removed from V and 10 bases from J, the gap between germline ends came to 26 bases. The full variable domain, in which reference TRBV11-2 and TRBJ2-1 provide the parts outside the CDR3, is EAGVAQSPRYKIIEKRQSVAFWCNPISGHATLYWYQQILGQGPKLLIQFQNNGVVDDSQLPKDRFSAERLKGVDSTLKIQPAKLEDSAVYLCASSYRVGGTPAKEQFFGPGTRLTVL.

This clonotype appeared a single time. The chain has TRBV9 and TRBJ2-1; 8 bases are shared with TRBD2. Per the germline V gene, CDR1 is SGDLS and CDR2 is YYNGEE. The CDR3 loop spans 15 amino acids. After removal of 0 bases from V and 6 bases from J, the junction contained 5 bases not matched to a gene. The CDR3 DNA reads as TGTGCCAGCAGCGTAGCGGGGGGGCCCGGCAATGAGCAGTTCTTC. It is translated as CASSVAGGPGNEQFF.

V is TRBV3-1 and J is TRBJ2-7; D not resolved. Germline V gene lookup returns CDR1 LGHDT and CDR2 YNNKEL (reference sequence). Trimming stripped 0 bases from V and 0 bases from J, with 6 bases between. CDR3 length equals 14 residues. CDR3: CASSQDWSSYEQYF. CDR3 bases: TGTGCCAGCAGCCAAGACTGGAGCTCCTACGAGCAGTACTTC.

The J gene is TRBJ2-2, the V gene TRBV20-1, with no clear D. The germline gives CDR1 DFQATT, CDR2 SNEGSKA (reference sequence). This CDR3 comprises 16 residues. Trimming left V 6 bases short and J 3 bases short, with 20 bases between. CDR3 amino acids: CSASSLNDHYTGELFF. The CDR3, as DNA: TGCAGTGCCTCCTCCCTCAACGACCACTACACCGGGGAGCTGTTTTTT.

With respect to this clonotype: Here the CDR3 omits its conserved ending phenylalanine or tryptophan, so a read error is the likely source. This CDR3 is CASSLGSELYSPLHL. CDR3 coding DNA: TGTGCCAGCAGCTTAGGATCGGAGCTCTATTCACCCCTCCACCTT. V and J are TRBV7-8 and TRBJ1-6; D call uncertain. CDR3 size: 15 residues. Germline loops: CDR1 SGHVS, CDR2 FQNEAQ. The V end lost 1 base, the J end lost 8 bases, and 12 bases lay between the germline ends.

In its sample, this clonotype was seen a few times. A much bigger clone sits one base away, suggesting this may be a read error. The chain combines TRBV5-6 with TRBJ2-3; 8 nucleotides align to TRBD1. The CDR3 runs 15 residues. The V segment lost 4 bases and the J segment 2 bases; nucleotides outside the gene matches: 6. The germline V gene encodes CDR1 SGHDT and CDR2 YYEEEE. CDR3 in amino acids: CASSAWTGHTDTQYF. CDR3 DNA: TGTGCCAGCAGCGCCTGGACAGGGCACACAGATACGCAGTATTTT. Drawing the rest from reference TRBV5-6 and TRBJ2-3, the complete variable domain is DAGVTQSPTHLIKTRGQQVTLRCSPKSGHDTVSWYQQALGQGPQFIFQYYEEEERQRGNFPDRFSGHQFPNYSSELNVNALLLGDSALYLCASSAWTGHTDTQYFGPGTRLTVL.

This sequence joins TRBV4-3 and TRBJ1-3; D not resolved. Trimming cost V 1 base and J 0 bases, with 10 bases left between them. The CDR3 is 16 residues long. In germline, CDR1 is LGHNA, CDR2 YSLEER. The DNA of the CDR3 is TGCGCCAGCAGCCAAGCGGCCGGAACCTCTGGAAACACCATATATTTT. This sequence encodes CASSQAAGTSGNTIYF.

This clonotype showed up just once. The genes are TRBV25-1 and TRBJ1-2, with TRBD1 as a possible D gene (6 bases). This CDR3 region has 13 residues. V lost 5 bases and J 4 bases, leaving 11 bases between the germline ends. In germline, CDR1 is MGHDK, CDR2 SYGVNS. The CDR3 region has the DNA TGTGCCAGCAGTTCCACAGGGCGCTATGGCTACACCTTC. The encoded protein is CASSSTGRYGYTF.

The CDR3 sequence: CASSLEHRGDTEAFF. The DNA of the CDR3 is TGTGCCAGCAGCCTCGAACACCGGGGGGACACTGAAGCTTTCTTT. The chain recombines TRBV2 with TRBJ1-1; possible D gene TRBD1, 5 bases. This CDR3 contains 15 residues. The V and J ends lost 6 bases and 3 bases respectively, with 17 bases between them. Germline-derived CDR1 and CDR2 are SNHLY and FYNNEI.

This clonotype appeared a single time. The CDR3 end shows no conserved phenylalanine or tryptophan, and so a read error is likely. The genes are TRBV7-9 and TRBJ2-7; 7 bases are shared with TRBD2. The CDR3 covers 15 residues. Germline assignment: CDR1 SEHNR and CDR2 FQNEAQ (reference sequence). V shed 4 bases and J 2 bases; nucleotides not matched to a gene: 8. The CDR3 here is CASSSSSGGPYEQYC. Here the CDR3 DNA reads TGTGCCAGCAGCTCTTCGTCGGGGGGTCCCTACGAGCAGTACTGC.

This sequence joins TRBV6-1 and TRBJ2-1; 11 bases match TRBD1. The CDR3 sequence is 16 residues long. V dropped 4 bases and J dropped 6; count of bases not matched to a gene: 8. CDR1 is MNHNS and CDR2 is SASEGT in the germline V gene. The CDR3, as DNA: TGTGCCAGCAGTGGATCCGGGACAGGGGGACGCAATGAGCAGTTCTTC. Translating it yields CASSGSGTGGRNEQFF.

The chain combines TRBV7-2 with TRBJ2-5, with D possibly matching TRBD2 (6 bases). In germline, CDR1 is SGHTA, CDR2 FQGNSA. The CDR3 is 14 residues long. Trimming took off 5 bases at V and 5 bases at J, with 15 bases between the two ends. CDR3 amino acids: CASSLGGAWETQYF. The CDR3 DNA follows: TGTGCCAGCAGCCTAGGCGGGGCCTGGGAGACCCAGTACTTC.

This clonotype was found many times. The chain joins TRBV29-1 to TRBJ2-3; D is unclear. Germline CDR1 SQVTM, CDR2 ANQGSEA. V lost 7 bases and J 4 bases, leaving 15 bases between the germline ends. The CDR3 sequence is 13 residues long. The DNA of the CDR3 is TGCAGCGACGCTGGGTTCGGTTCAGATACGCAGTATTTT. Amino acids: CSDAGFGSDTQYF.

For this clonotype: A read error may produce the germline difference seen at one junction end. The J gene is TRBJ1-5, the V gene TRBV2; D is unclear. CDR1 and CDR2 from the germline V gene are SNHLY and FYNNEI. This CDR3 is 14 amino acids long. The CDR3 loop is CASSAVLSNQPQHF. CDR3 DNA: TGTGCCAGCAGTGCAGTTCTAAGTAATCAGCCCCAACATTTT.

Ten or more counts support this clonotype. The gene calls are TRBV20-1 and TRBJ1-5; unclear D gene. Germline values: CDR1 DFQATT, CDR2 SNEGSKA (reference sequence). The CDR3 covers 12 residues. V was cut by 5 bases and J by 0 bases, with 5 bases left in between. CDR3 sequence (DNA): TGCAGTGCTTTGAATAGCAATCAGCCCCAGCATTTT. Protein: CSALNSNQPQHF.

Many counts were recorded for this clonotype. The CDR3 DNA follows: TGCGCCAGCAGTGAGGTCTTACCCCTCTCCTACGAGCAGTACTTC. Protein sequence: CASSEVLPLSYEQYF. This chain connects TRBV10-2 to TRBJ2-7; D not certain. The V end lost 2 bases, the J end lost 0 bases, and 11 bases lay between the germline ends. Germline V gene data show CDR1 as WSHSY and CDR2 as SAAADI. This CDR3 is built from 15 residues.

Ten or more counts support this clonotype. This chain links TRBV2 with TRBJ1-5, with D perhaps TRBD1 (6 bases). This CDR3 is built from 14 residues. Germline V lookup: CDR1 SNHLY, CDR2 FYNNEI. Deletions cut 1 base from V and 5 bases from J, with 9 bases between. The CDR3 region has the DNA TGTGCCAGCAGTGAAGGGGGGCGTCATCAGCCCCAGCATTTT. Its translation is CASSEGGRHQPQHF.